This T cell receptor (beta chain) was recorded in a study of blood T cell repertoires in COVID-19. Overall study: PBMCs, B-cell-depleted T cells, or T cells were the source of the cDNA or gDNA that made up the material.

Recruited during active infection, patients (from Seattle) were subsequently followed longitudinally. The assay was immunoSEQ multiplex PCR, and TCRdb's table has in-frame clones only and misses some. The data contain 150,000 to 200,000 clones, roughly 94% of them seen just once; the ten biggest clones take up about 0.76%. The sample consisted of peripheral blood. This clonotype originated in a man between 25 and 39 years old with COVID-19, enrolled during active disease.

The DNA for the CDR3 is TGTGCCAGCAGCCGAGGGGGGGGCGCGTTAGCCACTGAAGCTTTCTTT. This gives the protein CASSRGGGALATEAFF. The V and J genes are TRBV9 and TRBJ1-1; maybe TRBD1 (6 bases). CDR3 size: 16 residues. CDR1 is SGDLS and CDR2 is YYNGEE in the germline V gene. V lost 4 bases and J lost 4, with 20 bases in between.